This T cell receptor beta chain was sequenced for a study of cytomegalovirus exposure and HLA in healthy donors (dated by TCRdb to the late 2010s). General notes on the study: According to an earlier analysis of around 600 of the donors, roughly 180 million T cells yielded roughly 100 million unique TCR beta sequences and 276 Gb of sequence data. An early release that covered approximately 600 HLA-typed donors contained about 300 gigabases of sequencing data and about 84 million unique TCR sequences. Among the 398 genotyped donors, 75% to 90% belonged to the genetic ancestry cluster associated with self-reported Caucasian donors. The study aimed to test whether cataloging public T cell receptors could reveal signatures of past pathogen exposure. The study profiled the T cell repertoires of hundreds of subjects by immunosequencing and related them to cytomegalovirus serostatus. In addition to the first cohort of 650 to 800 subjects, a separate validation cohort of 130 or so different subjects was used. The study combined high-throughput TCR immunosequencing, statistical association of individual TCRs with disease status, and machine learning to predict cytomegalovirus infection status. A later analysis re-examined previously published TCR beta repertoires from more than 600 donors and added high-resolution HLA genotyping to investigate patterns of TCR occurrence. Rather than drawing on any new phenotypic data, the later analysis identified candidate immune exposures from TCR beta sequences and the way those sequences occurred across donors. In an earlier analysis of 587 of the donors, high-throughput TCR beta sequencing was used to judge whether each TCR beta V gene segment behaved as functional or pseudogenic. Donor age, sex, ethnicity and CMV serostatus were collected together with the repertoire data. A later genetic analysis used genome-wide SNP genotypes for 398 of the 666 donors, treating that subset as a discovery cohort. Every repertoire in the discovery cohort had been generated on one and the same sequencing platform. Class I and class II HLA loci were covered by the typing at four-digit resolution. Typing coverage varied by locus: roughly 629-640 donors for A, B, C, DRB1 and DQB1; roughly 560 for DQA1; more than 600 for DPA1; approximately 470 for DPB1. Because of strong linkage in the cohort, roughly five DR-DQ haplotypes were treated as single units for association and clustering. Across approximately 420 genotyped donors of the cohort, an average of about 240,000 unique TCR beta nucleotide sequences per donor were sequenced, and roughly 20% of those sequences were non-productive.

Cut back by 5 bases and 10 bases, the V and J ends lie 5 bases apart. The CDR3 holds 10 amino acids from the cysteine to the phenylalanine. The sequence is cut down to CDR3 DNA, 30 bases in frame from base 1. Taken from the germline V gene (reference sequence), the CDR1 and CDR2 loops are SEHNR and FQNEAQ. As regards this clone: Its cognate antigen has yet to be identified. Per-nucleotide qualities are absent, and no much larger clonotype sits a single base away.

The paper as a whole reports these results and caveats: In the study, some 180 TCR beta chains were listed as associated with cytomegalovirus. The cohort was sequenced for TCR beta chains only, and without alpha or paired-chain data the features that could be detected were limited. Some 15 rarely observed V segments, including chromosome 9 orphons, were excluded from the earlier analysis of a few hundred of the donors because counts were too low. Compared with the approximately 600-donor mean, donors in an Asian-associated ancestry cluster had fewer N-insertions in productive TCRs, according to a later genetic analysis. The classifier was reported to diagnose cytomegalovirus status with high specificity and sensitivity in both the original cohort and the validation cohort. Roughly uniform sequencing depth across donors was assumed in presence/absence analyses, although this assumption may not hold. A further reported finding was that TCR beta sequences accurately predicted the HLA-A and HLA-B alleles for most subjects in the first cohort. Some IMGT-functional V segments, including TRBV6-2 and TRBV6-3, could not be distinguished by the 87-base-pair reads and were therefore excluded. In a later genetic analysis, a missense DCLRE1C variant was associated with V-gene and J-gene trimming of TCR beta chains, and the association was replicated in an independent cohort. The only immune exposure information available for the cohort was CMV serostatus. An earlier analysis of approximately 600 of the donors showed that most TCR beta V segments appeared in productive rearrangements either about 90% or about 30% of the time, which broadly matched IMGT annotations. Specific HLA alleles were associated with 15,000 to 20,000 TCR beta sequences at a false discovery rate of 0.05 in a later analysis. Most TCR sequences were seen in very few donors, while some public TCRs were found in many individuals. According to a later analysis, TCR association rates differed among HLA loci, with DRB1 alleles showing the most associated TCRs and HLA-C alleles showing the fewest. Assigning TCR associations to individual alleles was difficult when HLA alleles, especially DR and DQ, strongly co-occurred. In a later analysis, most CMV-associated TCR beta chains were found to appear HLA-restricted, with HLA associations seemingly driven largely by CMV exposure. In a later analysis, HLA-associated TCR beta chains showed more clonal expansion and lower generation probabilities than non-associated chains that were equally common. A later analysis reported that several top co-occurrence clusters appeared linked to parvovirus B19, influenza, CMV and Epstein-Barr virus. It was suggested by the authors that the approach could potentially be generalized to other disease states and immunological phenotypes. Because HLA typing was missing for some donors at each locus, association tests included only the typed subset. A cluster of highly shared sequence variants was judged likely to represent a technical artifact of the sequencing pipeline. Linkage disequilibrium might explain the correlated functional status among segregating V segments, but an unknown experimental factor could not be ruled out. A few of the identified cytomegalovirus-associated TCR beta chains were confirmed in vitro to be specific for cytomegalovirus antigens.

The cohort comprised 550 to 700 healthy bone marrow donors. At the time of sampling, all cohort members were nominally healthy, though unrecorded immune exposures were likely present. The donor tested CMV seropositive and was one of the 289 seropositive cohort members. A peripheral blood sample was collected from each donor, and TCR beta sequencing was performed on peripheral blood mononuclear cells. Genomic DNA extraction from the blood cell samples was performed with the Qiagen DNeasy Blood Extraction Kit. Libraries were built with the immunoSEQ multiplex PCR assay. The multiplex PCR relied on a mix of 60 forward primers for TCR Vbeta segments and 13 reverse primers for TCR Jbeta segments. The CDR3 region of rearranged TCR beta genes was amplified from genomic DNA with a multiplex PCR assay. Amplified TCR beta libraries were sequenced as 87-base-pair reads on the Illumina HiSeq System. Under the source paper's analysis protocol: A later analysis counted around 72 million unique TCR beta chains across the 690 or so repertoires, and roughly 11 million of these chains were shared by at least two donors. A nearest-neighbor algorithm error-corrected the raw reads and collapsed the reads into unique sequences, merging closely related sequences to remove PCR and sequencing errors. To assign V, D and J gene segments, CDR3 sequences were aligned to IMGT reference sequences. For a sequence to be retained, a match of at least six nucleotides to both a V gene segment and a J gene segment was required. Rearrangements were called productive when the CDR3 lacked stop codons and stayed in frame with V and J; all others were non-productive. CDR3 was defined by IMGT convention, running from the second conserved V-encoded cysteine to the conserved J-encoded phenylalanine. In an earlier analysis of 587 of the donors, sequences lacking an unambiguous match to a single V gene segment were excluded. In an earlier analysis of roughly 600 of the donors, a V segment was called functional when productive rearrangements were above 56.7%, and segregating when the standard deviation between donors exceeded 5%. A statistical classification framework was developed to diagnose cytomegalovirus status using the catalog of TCR beta chain sequences. In a later analysis, V and J genes were assigned by comparing TCR nucleotide sequences against IMGT/GENE-DB human TR gene sequences. In a later analysis, CDR3 sequences and most-parsimonious VDJ recombination scenarios were assigned using the TCRdist pipeline. A later analysis defined each TCR beta chain by its CDR3 amino acid sequence plus V-gene family, and excluded reads lacking a unique V-gene family. In a later analysis, several hundred highly shared, low-generation-probability nucleotide sequences were removed to address suspected cross-contamination and a sequencing artifact. For each public chain, a later analysis derived a clonal expansion index from normalized ranks of inferred template counts within each repertoire. In a later analysis, generation probabilities were computed using a VDJ recombination model fitted to out-of-frame rearrangements, and the results were checked against IGoR. A later analysis scored TCR-TCR, TCR-HLA and TCR-CMV co-occurrence with hypergeometric tests, applying a repertoire-size bias correction to TCR pairs. In a later analysis, false discovery rates were estimated by permuting HLA or CMV assignments 20 times. In a later analysis, co-occurring TCRs were grouped using DBSCAN, and TCRdist sequence similarity was added for clustering within HLA-allele-positive subsets. Repertoires with fewer than 30,000 or more than 120,000 public chains, plus five repertoires with anomalous nucleotide sharing, were excluded from co-occurrence clustering. Sourced from immuneACCESS, this table was stored by TCRdb with only in-frame sequences that have V and J called. A share of the clones is absent; for the studies checked, an unresolved V gene accounts for under half, and the remainder has no known explanation. V, J and clone size reflect that table, while D and trimming were determined from the DNA. For this sample the table gives 150,000 to 250,000 clones, of which 79% were detected only once. The ten largest clones capture around 4.8% of the sample.

The sequencing input was PBMCs. The TCR comes from a woman in her 30s in good health and CMV-seropositive. The sequence links TRBV7-9 to TRBJ2-2; there is no confident call for the D gene. The CDR3 has the sequence CASSNLELFF. The nucleotides read TGTGCCAGCAGCAATCTGGAGCTGTTTTTT.